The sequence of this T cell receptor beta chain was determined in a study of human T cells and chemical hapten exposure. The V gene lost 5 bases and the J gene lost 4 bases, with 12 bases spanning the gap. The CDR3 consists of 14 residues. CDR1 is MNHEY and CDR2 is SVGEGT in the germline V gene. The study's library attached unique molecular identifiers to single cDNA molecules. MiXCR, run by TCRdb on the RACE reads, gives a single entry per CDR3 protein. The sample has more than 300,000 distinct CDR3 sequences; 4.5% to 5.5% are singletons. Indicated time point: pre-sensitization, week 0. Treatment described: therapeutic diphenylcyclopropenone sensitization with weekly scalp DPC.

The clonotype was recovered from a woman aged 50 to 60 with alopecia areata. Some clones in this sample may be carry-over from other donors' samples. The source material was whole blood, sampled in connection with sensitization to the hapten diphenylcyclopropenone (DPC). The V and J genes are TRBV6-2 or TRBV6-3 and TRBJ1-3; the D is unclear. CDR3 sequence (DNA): TGTGCCAGCAGTCCCGCAATTGGAGGAAACACCATATATTTT. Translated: CASSPAIGGNTIYF.